The 16 T cell receptor beta chains in this list originate from one sample, sequenced in a study of blood T cell repertoires in COVID-19. The data were produced by immunoSEQ multiplex PCR, yet TCRdb's version contains in-frame clones alone and is incomplete. The table records 55,000 to 65,000 clones, roughly 89% of them present only once. Sequencing was carried out using peripheral blood. These receptors all stem from a woman aged 60-75 years with COVID-19, enrolled during active disease.

J is TRBJ2-7 and V is TRBV27; tentative D call: TRBD2 (5 bases). Trimming removed 3 bases at V and 2 bases at J, with 14 bases between. Germline lookup yields CDR1 MNHEY and CDR2 SMNVEV (reference sequence). The CDR3 has 15 residues. The CDR3 spells CASSFSGFATYEQYF. In nucleotides, the CDR3 is TGTGCCAGCAGTTTTTCGGGGTTCGCAACCTACGAGCAGTACTTC.

This chain joins TRBV30 and TRBJ2-1, with D possibly matching TRBD2 (6 bases). CDR1 and CDR2 (germline): GTSNPN, SVGIG (reference sequence). V lost 0 bases and J 9 bases, leaving 9 bases between the germline ends. The CDR3 is 12 amino acids. As DNA, the CDR3 is TGTGCCTGGAGTGTTCTCGGGGGTGAGCAGTTCTTC. This codes for CAWSVLGGEQFF.

The rearrangement links TRBV10-2 to TRBJ1-2; the D gene is possibly TRBD1 (6 bases). V lost 6 bases and J 0 bases, leaving 8 bases between the germline ends. Germline V gives CDR1 WSHSY, CDR2 SAAADI. The CDR3 covers 13 residues. The CDR3, as DNA: TGCGCCAGCAGGAGGACAGCTAACTATGGCTACACCTTC. It yields the protein CASRRTANYGYTF.

V gene TRBV6-5 combines with J gene TRBJ2-5; 7 bases fit TRBD1. Germline V gene lookup returns CDR1 MNHEY and CDR2 SVGAGI. This CDR3 is built from 13 residues. V trimming: 8 bases; J trimming: 1 base; junction bases outside the gene matches: 4. The CDR3 nucleotides read TGTGCCAGCTCTAGGGGGCCCCAAGAGACCCAGTACTTC. As protein: CASSRGPQETQYF.

This rearrangement joins TRBV27 to TRBJ2-2, with TRBD2 matching 14 bases. The junction had 17 bases not matched to a gene; V was cut back by 6 bases and J by 5 bases. The CDR3 contains 20 residues. Germline-derived CDR1 and CDR2 are MNHEY and SMNVEV (reference sequence). The CDR3 is CASSKLSSTSGRAGTGELFF. The CDR3 DNA reads as TGTGCCAGCAGCAAATTGTCATCGACTAGCGGGAGGGCCGGGACCGGGGAGCTGTTTTTT.

V and J are TRBV21-1 and TRBJ2-3; the DNA was not compared with TRBD2, the D call given in the table. TRBV21-1 is given as a pseudogene. The CDR3 is 13 amino acids. The CDR3 nucleotides read TGTGCCAGAGCGGGGGGTCGCACAGATACGCAGTATTTT. Protein sequence: CARAGGRTDTQYF.

The chain combines TRBV29-1 with TRBJ2-5, with 8 bases matching TRBD2. Trimming removed 6 bases from V and 4 bases from J; junction bases left unmatched: 4. Germline V gives CDR1 SQVTM, CDR2 ANQGSEA. CDR3 size: 12 residues. Here the CDR3 DNA reads TGCAGCGTGGATACTAGCGGAGAGACCCAGTACTTC. It codes for CSVDTSGETQYF.

The chain combines TRBV11-3 with TRBJ2-7; 9 nucleotides align to TRBD1. This CDR3 comprises 15 residues. Trimming removed 5 bases from V and 5 bases from J; junction bases left unmatched: 10. In germline, CDR1 is SGHNT, CDR2 YENEEA. The chain's CDR3 is CASSPAGTGIDEQYF. The CDR3 region has the DNA TGTGCCAGCAGCCCAGCAGGGACAGGGATCGACGAGCAGTACTTC.

The chain joins TRBV6-1 to TRBJ1-1; the D gene is possibly TRBD1 (5 bases). The V and J ends lost 2 bases and 7 bases respectively, with 11 bases between them. CDR1 and CDR2 from the germline V gene are MNHNS and SASEGT. The CDR3 loop spans 13 amino acids. The CDR3 nucleotides are TGTGCCAGCAGTGAATGGGCAGGGAATGAAGCTTTCTTT. Its protein is CASSEWAGNEAFF.

The chain combines TRBV29-1 with TRBJ1-2, with D tentatively TRBD1 (5 bases). The V end lost 4 bases, the J end lost 8 bases, and 20 bases lay between the germline ends. Germline V CDR1 and CDR2: SQVTM, ANQGSEA. The CDR3 length is 14 residues. In DNA, the CDR3 is TGCAGCGTTGTTGGCTGGAAGGGGTTGGAAGGCTACACCTTC. Amino acids: CSVVGWKGLEGYTF.

The chain carries TRBV4-3 and TRBJ2-7; D ambiguous. The germline V gene encodes CDR1 LGHNA and CDR2 YSLEER. The CDR3 extends over 13 amino acids. V lost 0 bases, J lost 6 bases, and 9 bases lay in between. CDR3 protein: CASSQDSVSEQYF. The CDR3 nucleotides are TGCGCCAGCAGCCAAGATTCGGTTTCCGAGCAGTACTTC.

This rearrangement joins TRBV19 to TRBJ2-3; 8 bases are a match to TRBD2. CDR1 is LNHDA, CDR2 SQIVND, per germline (reference sequence). V gave up 1 base and J gave up 1 base; unmatched junction bases: 4. There are 16 residues in the CDR3. CDR3 loop: CASSIGGLGGTDTQYF. The CDR3 DNA follows: TGTGCCAGTAGTATAGGGGGACTAGGGGGCACAGATACGCAGTATTTT.

The rearrangement joins TRBV6-6 to TRBJ1-2; possible D gene TRBD1, 5 bases. Per germline, CDR1 MNHNY and CDR2 SVGAGI (reference sequence). Trimming cost V 2 bases and J 3 bases, with 16 bases left between them. The CDR3 has 16 amino acids. CDR3 protein: CASSYRLTLGDYGYTF. The CDR3 DNA reads TGTGCCAGCAGTTACAGGTTAACCTTAGGGGACTATGGCTACACCTTC.

The chain links TRBV10-3 to TRBJ1-2, with 7 bases that match TRBD1. V gave up 8 bases and J gave up 3 bases; unmatched junction bases: 0. This CDR3 comprises 11 residues. The germline gives CDR1 ENHRY, CDR2 SYGVKD. CDR3 DNA sequence: TGTGCCATCGGGACAGACTATGGCTACACCTTC. It codes for CAIGTDYGYTF.

CDR3 sequence (DNA): TGTGCCAGCAGTCGGACTAGCGGGAGGGCCACAGATACGCAGTATTTT. Translation gives CASSRTSGRATDTQYF. This chain links TRBV6-2 or TRBV6-3 with TRBJ2-3, with 15 bases lining up with TRBD2. Germline-derived CDR1 and CDR2 are MNHEY and SVGEGT. This CDR3 is built from 16 residues. V dropped 5 bases and J dropped 2; count of bases not matched to a gene: 2.

This clone was observed a single time. This chain uses TRBV10-3 with TRBJ1-2, with TRBD1 matching over 7 bases. Germline CDR1 is ENHRY and CDR2 is SYGVKD. J was trimmed by 1 base and V by 4 bases; bases with no gene match: 3. The CDR3 runs to 14 residues. The CDR3 sequence is CAISATGINYGYTF. The CDR3 coding sequence is TGTGCCATCAGTGCGACAGGGATTAACTATGGCTACACCTTC.